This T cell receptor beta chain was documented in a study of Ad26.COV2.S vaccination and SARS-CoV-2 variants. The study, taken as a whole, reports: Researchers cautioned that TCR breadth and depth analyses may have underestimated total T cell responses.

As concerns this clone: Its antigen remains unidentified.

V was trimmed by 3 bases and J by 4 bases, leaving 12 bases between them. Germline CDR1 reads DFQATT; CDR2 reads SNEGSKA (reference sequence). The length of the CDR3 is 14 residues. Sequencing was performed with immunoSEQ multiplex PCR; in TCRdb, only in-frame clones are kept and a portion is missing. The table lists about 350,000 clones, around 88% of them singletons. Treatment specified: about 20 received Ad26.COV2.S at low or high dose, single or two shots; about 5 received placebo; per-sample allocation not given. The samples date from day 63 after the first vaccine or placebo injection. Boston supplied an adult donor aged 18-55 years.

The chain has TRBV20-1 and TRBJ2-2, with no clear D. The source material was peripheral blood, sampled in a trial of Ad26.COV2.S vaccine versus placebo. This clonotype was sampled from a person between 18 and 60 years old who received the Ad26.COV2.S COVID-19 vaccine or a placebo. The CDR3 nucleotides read TGCAGTGCTAGTTCGCGTTCGAGCACCGGGGAGCTGTTTTTT. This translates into CSASSRSSTGELFF.